The clone carrying this T cell receptor (beta chain) was counted ten times or more. The antigen remains undetermined. This record belongs to a study of CD8 T cells in ankylosing spondylitis. Study conclusions and caveats: Blood of patients with ankylosing spondylitis appeared to be characterized by a TCR beta motif of several highly homologous variants. Enrichment of disease-linked clones was reportedly significant in matched ankylosing spondylitis synovial fluid. Disease-linked clones, CD8+, were relatively rare in peripheral blood.

For TCR beta, libraries came from quantitative 5'-RACE with molecular barcodes. One entry per CDR3 protein results from TCRdb running MiXCR on the 5' RACE reads. The sample lists about 210,000 distinct CDR3 sequences, more than 5.5% occurring once. The CDR3 is 14 residues long. CDR1 is SGHVS, CDR2 FQNEAQ, per germline. Trimming stripped 1 base from V and 2 bases from J, with 9 bases between. The genes are TRBV7-8 and TRBJ2-7; no clear D gene. The source of this sequence is a male donor with ankylosing spondylitis. Input material: blood, either unsorted or a sorted T cell fraction (not recorded which). CDR3 bases: TGTGCCAGCAGCTTAGTTCCTATAACCTACGAGCAGTACTTC. It translates to CASSLVPITYEQYF.